The 26 T cell receptor beta chains below were found in one sample sequenced in a study of cytomegalovirus exposure and HLA in healthy donors. The repertoire was sequenced with immunoSEQ multiplex PCR; TCRdb's copy has only in-frame clones and lacks some. The sample yields about 110,000 clones, 88% seen once. The sequenced material came from PBMCs. The receptor set was obtained from a woman aged 18-29 years in good health and CMV-seronegative.

The chain carries TRBV14 and TRBJ2-7, with TRBD2 matching 7 bases. The J segment lost 7 bases and the V segment lost 2 bases, leaving 8 bases of the junction unmatched. Germline loops: CDR1 SGHDN, CDR2 FVKESK. This CDR3 is built from 14 residues. CDR3 region: CASSQNRRAGEQYF. The CDR3 DNA sequence: TGTGCCAGCAGCCAAAACCGGAGAGCGGGAGAGCAGTACTTC. The full variable domain, with the rest looked up from reference TRBV14 and TRBJ2-7, is EAGVTQFPSHSVIEKGQTVTLRCDPISGHDNLYWYRRVMGKEIKFLLHFVKESKQDESGMPNNRFLAERTGGTYSTLKVQPAELEDSGVYFCASSQNRRAGEQYFGPGTRLTVT.

This chain connects TRBV7-9 to TRBJ2-1; D is undetermined. Trimming pared 3 bases from V and 9 bases from J, leaving 9 bases between. The germline gives CDR1 SEHNR, CDR2 FQNEAQ (reference sequence). The CDR3 length is 12 residues. The CDR3 region has the DNA TGTGCCAGCAGCTTCGAGGCGGTTGAGCAGTTCTTC. This sequence encodes CASSFEAVEQFF. Full variable domain (rest looked up from reference TRBV7-9 and TRBJ2-1): DTGVSQNPRHKITKRGQNVTFRCDPISEHNRLYWYRQTLGQGPEFLTYFQNEAQLEKSRLLSDRFSAERPKGSFSTLEIQRTEQGDSAMYLCASSFEAVEQFFGPGTRLTVL.

The rearrangement links TRBV18 to TRBJ2-2, with D perhaps TRBD2 (6 bases). The CDR3 spans 16 residues. Germline CDR1 is KGHSH and CDR2 is LQKENI. V was trimmed by 3 bases and J by 3 bases, leaving 14 bases between them. The CDR3 is CASSPPLARDTGELFF. The CDR3 DNA reads as TGTGCCAGCTCACCGCCACTAGCTCGGGACACCGGGGAGCTGTTTTTT.

V and J are TRBV30 and TRBJ2-4, with D perhaps TRBD2 (6 bases). The germline gives CDR1 GTSNPN, CDR2 SVGIG (reference sequence). V was pared by 7 bases and J by 5 bases, with 12 bases between. The CDR3 contains 12 residues. The CDR3 region has the DNA TGTGCCTTAATCTGGAGGGAAAACATTCAGTACTTC. Its protein product is CALIWRENIQYF.

The chain couples TRBV27 to TRBJ2-7, with D maybe TRBD1 (5 bases). CDR3 size: 14 residues. From germline, CDR1 is MNHEY and CDR2 SMNVEV (reference sequence). Trimming pared 3 bases from V and 3 bases from J, leaving 12 bases between. The CDR3 bases are TGTGCCAGCAGTTTTAGGCAGGGCGGCTACGAGCAGTACTTC. Translating it yields CASSFRQGGYEQYF.

This chain connects TRBV7-2 to TRBJ2-5, with 11 bases identical to TRBD1. The germline gives CDR1 SGHTA, CDR2 FQGNSA. V lost 8 bases to trimming and J lost 7 bases; unmatched junction nucleotides: 12. The length of the CDR3 is 15 residues. The CDR3 loop reads CASSLFRDRGGTQYF. For the CDR3, the DNA is TGTGCCAGCTCCCTTTTCCGGGACAGGGGGGGGACCCAGTACTTC.

The chain combines TRBV30 with TRBJ1-2, with D maybe TRBD1 (5 bases). Germline V lookup: CDR1 GTSNPN, CDR2 SVGIG (reference sequence). CDR3 length: 13 residues. Trimming pared 0 bases from V and 6 bases from J, leaving 11 bases between. The CDR3 is CAWSVIQGNGYTF. The CDR3, as DNA: TGTGCCTGGAGTGTAATTCAGGGAAATGGCTACACCTTC.

The rearrangement uses TRBV5-4 and TRBJ2-5; 7 positions match TRBD2. The V and J ends lost 0 bases and 2 bases, in that order; junction bases with no gene match: 7. The CDR3 is made up of 16 amino acids. The germline V gene encodes CDR1 SGHNT and CDR2 YYREEE (reference sequence). The CDR3 reads CASSLGRVGGQETQYF. The CDR3 DNA reads as TGTGCCAGCAGCTTGGGCAGGGTGGGAGGGCAAGAGACCCAGTACTTC.

The rearrangement uses TRBV19 and TRBJ1-1; D unclear. The CDR3 has 13 amino acids. CDR1 and CDR2 from the germline V gene are LNHDA and SQIVND (reference sequence). V shed 6 bases and J shed 3 bases, with 11 bases lying between them. In DNA, the CDR3 is TGTGCCAGTAGCCCCCAGCGGGACACTGAAGCTTTCTTT. Its translation: CASSPQRDTEAFF.

V and J are TRBV5-6 and TRBJ1-1; D is possibly TRBD1 (6 bases). In germline, CDR1 is SGHDT, CDR2 YYEEEE. Trimming pared 0 bases from V and 1 base from J, leaving 10 bases between. This CDR3 has 15 amino acids. The CDR3 DNA reads as TGTGCCAGCAGCTTGGAGGGGACACCGAACACTGAAGCTTTCTTT. This translates into CASSLEGTPNTEAFF.

This chain joins TRBV7-6 and TRBJ2-5; the match to TRBD1 covers 8 bases. After removal of 0 bases from V and 0 bases from J, the junction contained 9 bases not matched to a gene. Per the germline V gene, CDR1 is SGHVS and CDR2 is FNYEAQ. The CDR3 is made up of 18 amino acids. This chain's CDR3 is CASSLAAQGATYQETQYF. For the CDR3, the DNA is TGTGCCAGCAGCTTAGCGGCTCAGGGGGCTACTTACCAAGAGACCCAGTACTTC.

The table lists this clone with a count of one. The rearrangement uses TRBV4-2 and TRBJ2-1; 8 bases align to TRBD2. The CDR3 runs 14 residues. From germline, CDR1 is LGHNA and CDR2 YNFKEQ. V lost 0 bases and J lost 7; bases outside the gene matches: 2. The CDR3 bases are TGTGCCAGCAGCCAAGACGGGAGGGGTAATGAGCAGTTCTTC. Translating it yields CASSQDGRGNEQFF.

This clone was detected only once. V and J are TRBV27 and TRBJ1-2; D is perhaps TRBD1 (5 bases). CDR3 length: 13 amino acids. V was pared by 8 bases and J by 4 bases, with 14 bases between. The germline V gene encodes CDR1 MNHEY and CDR2 SMNVEV (reference sequence). The chain's CDR3 is CASGVTVLYGYTF. DNA for the CDR3: TGTGCCAGCGGGGTGACAGTTCTCTATGGCTACACCTTC.

The gene calls are TRBV4-2 and TRBJ2-7; TRBD1 matches 9 bases. Germline V gives CDR1 LGHNA, CDR2 YNFKEQ. J lost 0 bases, V lost 3 bases, and 3 bases had no gene match. The length of the CDR3 is 15 residues. Written as DNA, the CDR3 is TGTGCCAGCAGCCAGGAGACAGGGGGCTCCTACGAGCAGTACTTC. Translated: CASSQETGGSYEQYF.

The sample holds a few counts of this clone. This chain uses TRBV29-1 with TRBJ2-2, with D perhaps TRBD2 (6 bases). The CDR3 has 16 amino acids. V shed 7 bases and J shed 4 bases, with 22 bases lying between them. Germline V gene lookup returns CDR1 SQVTM and CDR2 ANQGSEA. The CDR3 DNA sequence: TGCAGCGCCCAAGTTTCGGGAGAACGTTTCACCGGGGAGCTGTTTTTT. It is translated as CSAQVSGERFTGELFF.

The chain carries TRBV7-3 and TRBJ1-3, with D uncertain. Between the trimmed V and J ends, which lost 3 bases and 1 base, there was a span of 4 bases. The length of the CDR3 is 13 residues. Germline V gives CDR1 SGHTA, CDR2 FQGTGA. The CDR3 nucleotides are TGTGCCAGCAGCTTCGGGTCTGGAAACACCATATATTTT. Protein sequence: CASSFGSGNTIYF.

V usage is TRBV7-9 and J usage is TRBJ2-3; D is unclear. V was clipped by 2 bases and J by 0 bases, with 15 bases between them. Germline CDR1 reads SEHNR; CDR2 reads FQNEAQ (reference sequence). The CDR3 loop spans 17 amino acids. In nucleotides, the CDR3 is TGTGCCAGCAGCTTACTTGTCCGCCTATCTAGCACAGATACGCAGTATTTT. This sequence encodes CASSLLVRLSSTDTQYF.

The CDR3: CASSVDLWGTSSGNTIYF. As DNA, the CDR3 is TGTGCCAGCAGCGTAGATCTTTGGGGGACATCCTCTGGAAACACCATATATTTT. The genes are TRBV9 and TRBJ1-3, with a tentative D call TRBD1 (6 bases). Deletions cut 0 bases from V and 0 bases from J, with 16 bases between. CDR3 length: 18 residues. The V gene's germline CDR1 is SGDLS and CDR2 YYNGEE.

This clone was observed a few times. V is TRBV25-1 and J is TRBJ2-1; 7 positions agree with TRBD2. CDR1 is MGHDK, CDR2 SYGVNS, per germline. V shed 4 bases and J 6 bases; nucleotides not matched to a gene: 6. The CDR3 is made up of 14 amino acids. The CDR3 DNA sequence: TGTGCCAGCAGTGGGCTAGCGGAATCCAATGAGCAGTTCTTC. Protein sequence: CASSGLAESNEQFF.

The V call is TRBV28, the J call TRBJ1-2, with 9 bases identical to TRBD1. Unmatched junction bases numbered 9, after V lost 5 bases and J lost 8 bases. The CDR3 has 14 residues. Germline V gene data show CDR1 as MDHEN and CDR2 as SYDVKM. The CDR3, as DNA: TGTGCCAGCAGTCCGGGACAGGGATTTAGAGGCTACACCTTC. It encodes CASSPGQGFRGYTF.

The gene calls are TRBV6-5 and TRBJ2-1; D may be TRBD2 (5 bases). CDR1 is MNHEY and CDR2 is SVGAGI in the germline V gene. This CDR3 comprises 12 residues. Deletions cut 2 bases from V and 7 bases from J, with 6 bases between. The CDR3: CASSYTGNEQFF. CDR3 DNA: TGTGCCAGCAGTTACACGGGGAATGAGCAGTTCTTC.

The chain links TRBV7-2 to TRBJ1-5; maybe TRBD1 (6 bases). Per germline, CDR1 SGHTA and CDR2 FQGNSA. The ends were cut back, 5 bases at V and 3 bases at J, with 20 bases in the middle. The CDR3 totals 17 residues. The CDR3 DNA reads as TGTGCCAGCAGCCCGGACAGTTCCCTGGAAGACAATCAGCCCCAGCATTTT. Its translation: CASSPDSSLEDNQPQHF.

V gene TRBV2 combines with J gene TRBJ2-3, with D hard to call. CDR1 is SNHLY and CDR2 is FYNNEI in the germline V gene. This CDR3 has 13 amino acids. Trimming left V 3 bases short and J 3 bases short, with 7 bases between. CDR3 residues: CASSDLSTDTQYF. In nucleotides, the CDR3 is TGTGCCAGCAGTGATCTTTCTACAGATACGCAGTATTTT.

On this clone: The sample contains more than one DNA sequence encoding this CDR3. The V and J genes are TRBV14 and TRBJ2-7, with a possible D match to TRBD1 (6 bases). Germline CDR1 is SGHDN and CDR2 is FVKESK. The CDR3 is 13 amino acids. Trimming removed 0 bases from V and 3 bases from J, with 6 bases in between. In DNA, the CDR3 is TGTGCCAGCAGCCAAGACAGGGGCTACGAGCAGTACTTC. Translated: CASSQDRGYEQYF.

This sequence joins TRBV13 and TRBJ1-1; D may be TRBD1 (6 bases). Germline lookup yields CDR1 PRHDT and CDR2 FYEKMQ (reference sequence). V gave up 3 bases and J gave up 7 bases, with 15 bases separating them. The CDR3 is made up of 14 amino acids. The CDR3 reads CASSLSGGAVEAFF. The CDR3 bases are TGTGCCAGCAGCTTGTCTGGGGGCGCCGTTGAAGCTTTCTTT.

The chain uses TRBV7-9 and TRBJ1-6, with 8 bases lining up with TRBD1. Germline V gene sequence: CDR1 SEHNR, CDR2 FQNEAQ (reference sequence). The CDR3 length is 14 residues. The trim removed 5 bases at V and 14 bases at J, leaving 11 bases unmatched. The CDR3 sequence is CASSPQGASAALHF. The CDR3 bases are TGTGCCAGCAGCCCTCAGGGGGCCTCGGCGGCCCTCCACTTT. The full variable domain, its missing parts supplied by reference TRBV7-9 and TRBJ1-6, is DTGVSQNPRHKITKRGQNVTFRCDPISEHNRLYWYRQTLGQGPEFLTYFQNEAQLEKSRLLSDRFSAERPKGSFSTLEIQRTEQGDSAMYLCASSPQGASAALHFGNGTRLTVT.